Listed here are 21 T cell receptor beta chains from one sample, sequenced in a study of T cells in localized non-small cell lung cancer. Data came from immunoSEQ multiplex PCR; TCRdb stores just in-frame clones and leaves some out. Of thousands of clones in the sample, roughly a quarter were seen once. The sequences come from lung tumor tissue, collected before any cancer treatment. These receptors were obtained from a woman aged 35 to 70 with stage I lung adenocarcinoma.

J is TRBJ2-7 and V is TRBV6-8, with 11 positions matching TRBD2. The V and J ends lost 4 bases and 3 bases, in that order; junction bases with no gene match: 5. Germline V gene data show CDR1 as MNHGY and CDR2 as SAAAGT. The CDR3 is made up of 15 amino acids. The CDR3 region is CASSSRLAGLYEQYF. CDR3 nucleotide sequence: TGTGCCAGCAGTTCTCGACTAGCGGGACTCTACGAGCAGTACTTC.

The CDR3 loop reads CASQGRGTDQPQHF. In DNA form, the CDR3 reads TGTGCCAGCCAAGGGAGAGGGACGGATCAGCCCCAGCATTTT. This chain connects TRBV6-8 to TRBJ1-5, with D possibly being TRBD1 (5 bases). Germline assignment: CDR1 MNHGY and CDR2 SAAAGT. CDR3 length: 14 amino acids. V gave up 8 bases and J gave up 5 bases, with 16 bases separating them.

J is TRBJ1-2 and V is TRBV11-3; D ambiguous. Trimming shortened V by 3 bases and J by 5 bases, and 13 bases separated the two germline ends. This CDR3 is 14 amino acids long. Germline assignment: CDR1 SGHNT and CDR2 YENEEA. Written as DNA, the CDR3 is TGTGCCAGCAGCTTGGCGCGGGTTCTTTATGGCTACACCTTC. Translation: CASSLARVLYGYTF.

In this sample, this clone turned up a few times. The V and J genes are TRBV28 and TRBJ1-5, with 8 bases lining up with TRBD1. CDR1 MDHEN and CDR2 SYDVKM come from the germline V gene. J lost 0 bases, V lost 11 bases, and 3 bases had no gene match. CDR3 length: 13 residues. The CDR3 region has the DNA TGTGCCCACAGGGGGAGTAGCAATCAGCCCCAGCATTTT. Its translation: CAHRGSSNQPQHF.

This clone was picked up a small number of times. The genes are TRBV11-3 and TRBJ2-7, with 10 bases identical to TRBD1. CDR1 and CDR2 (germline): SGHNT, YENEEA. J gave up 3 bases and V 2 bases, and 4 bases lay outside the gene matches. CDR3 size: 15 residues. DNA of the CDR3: TGTGCCAGCAGCTTAACCGGGACAGGGGACTACGAGCAGTACTTC. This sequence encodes CASSLTGTGDYEQYF.

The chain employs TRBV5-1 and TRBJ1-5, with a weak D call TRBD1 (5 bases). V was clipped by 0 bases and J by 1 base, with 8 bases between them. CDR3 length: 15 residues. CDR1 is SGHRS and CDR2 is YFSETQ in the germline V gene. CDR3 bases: TGCGCCAGCAGCTTGGACGGGACGAGCAATCAGCCCCAGCATTTT. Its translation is CASSLDGTSNQPQHF.

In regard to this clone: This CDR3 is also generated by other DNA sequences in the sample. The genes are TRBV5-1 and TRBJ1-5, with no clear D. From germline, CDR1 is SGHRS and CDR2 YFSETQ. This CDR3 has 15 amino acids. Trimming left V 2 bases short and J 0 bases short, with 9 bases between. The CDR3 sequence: CASSLGGYSNQPQHF. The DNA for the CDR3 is TGCGCCAGCAGCTTAGGAGGTTATAGCAATCAGCCCCAGCATTTT.

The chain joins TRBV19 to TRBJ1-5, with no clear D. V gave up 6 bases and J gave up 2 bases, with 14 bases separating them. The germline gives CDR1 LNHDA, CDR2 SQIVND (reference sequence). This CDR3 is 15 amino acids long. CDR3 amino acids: CASRRDLWRNQPQHF. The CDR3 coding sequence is TGTGCCAGTAGAAGAGATCTCTGGCGCAATCAGCCCCAGCATTTT.

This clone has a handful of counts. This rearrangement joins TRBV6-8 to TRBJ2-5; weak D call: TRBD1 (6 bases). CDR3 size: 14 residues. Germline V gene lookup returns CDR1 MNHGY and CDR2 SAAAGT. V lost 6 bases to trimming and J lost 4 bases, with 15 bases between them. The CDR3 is CASRGWTDGETQYF. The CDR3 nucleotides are TGTGCCAGCAGGGGGTGGACAGATGGAGAGACCCAGTACTTC.

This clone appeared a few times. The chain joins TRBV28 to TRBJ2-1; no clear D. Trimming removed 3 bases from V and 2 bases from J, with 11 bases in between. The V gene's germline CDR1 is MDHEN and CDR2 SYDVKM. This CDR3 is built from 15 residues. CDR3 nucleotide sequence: TGTGCCAGCAGTTTCGGTCTAGATCCCTACAATGAGCAGTTCTTC. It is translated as CASSFGLDPYNEQFF.

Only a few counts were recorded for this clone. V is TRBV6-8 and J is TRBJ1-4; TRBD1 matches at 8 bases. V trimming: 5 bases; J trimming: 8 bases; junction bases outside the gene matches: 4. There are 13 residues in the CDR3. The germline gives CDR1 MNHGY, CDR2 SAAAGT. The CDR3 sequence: CASSRRQGEKLFF. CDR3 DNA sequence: TGTGCCAGCAGTAGACGACAGGGGGAAAAACTGTTTTTT.

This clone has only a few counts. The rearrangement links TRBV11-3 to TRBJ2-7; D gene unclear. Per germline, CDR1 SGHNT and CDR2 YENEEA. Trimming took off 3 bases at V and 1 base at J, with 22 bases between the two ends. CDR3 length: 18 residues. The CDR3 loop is CASSFVPQVREQSYEQYF. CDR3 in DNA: TGTGCCAGCAGCTTTGTCCCCCAGGTTAGGGAACAGTCCTACGAGCAGTACTTC.

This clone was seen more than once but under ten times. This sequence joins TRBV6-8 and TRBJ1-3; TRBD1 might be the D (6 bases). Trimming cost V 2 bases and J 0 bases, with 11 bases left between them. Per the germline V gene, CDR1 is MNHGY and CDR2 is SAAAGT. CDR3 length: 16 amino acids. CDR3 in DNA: TGTGCCAGCAGTTACCTGACAGGCCGCTCTGGAAACACCATATATTTT. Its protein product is CASSYLTGRSGNTIYF.

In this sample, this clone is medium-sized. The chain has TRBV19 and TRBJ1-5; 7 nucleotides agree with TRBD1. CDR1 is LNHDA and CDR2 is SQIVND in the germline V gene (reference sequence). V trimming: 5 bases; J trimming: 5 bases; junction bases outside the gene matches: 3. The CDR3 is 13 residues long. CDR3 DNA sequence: TGTGCCAGTAGTTCCCAGGGGGATCAGCCCCAGCATTTT. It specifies CASSSQGDQPQHF. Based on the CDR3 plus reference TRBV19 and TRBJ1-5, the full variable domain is DGGITQSPKYLFRKEGQNVTLSCEQNLNHDAMYWYRQDPGQGLRLIYYSQIVNDFQKGDIAEGYSVSREKKESFPLTVTSAQKNPTAFYLCASSSQGDQPQHFGDGTRLSIL.

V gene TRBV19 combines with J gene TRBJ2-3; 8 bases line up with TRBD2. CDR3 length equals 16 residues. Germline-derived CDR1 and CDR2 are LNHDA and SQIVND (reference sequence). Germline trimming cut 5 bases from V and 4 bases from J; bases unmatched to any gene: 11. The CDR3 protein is CASSPVLAGGPDTQYF. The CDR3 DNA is TGTGCCAGTAGTCCCGTCTTGGCGGGAGGTCCAGATACGCAGTATTTT. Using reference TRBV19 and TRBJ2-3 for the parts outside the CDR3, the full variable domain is DGGITQSPKYLFRKEGQNVTLSCEQNLNHDAMYWYRQDPGQGLRLIYYSQIVNDFQKGDIAEGYSVSREKKESFPLTVTSAQKNPTAFYLCASSPVLAGGPDTQYFGPGTRLTVL.

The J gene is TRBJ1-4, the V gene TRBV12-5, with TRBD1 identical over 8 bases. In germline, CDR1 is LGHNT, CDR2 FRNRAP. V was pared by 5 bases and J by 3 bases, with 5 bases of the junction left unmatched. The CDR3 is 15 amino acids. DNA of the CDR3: TGTGCTAGTGGTCTCGGACAGGGTGCTAATGAAAAACTGTTTTTT. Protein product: CASGLGQGANEKLFF. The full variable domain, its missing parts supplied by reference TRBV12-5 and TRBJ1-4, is DARVTQTPRHKVTEMGQEVTMRCQPILGHNTVFWYRQTMMQGLELLAYFRNRAPLDDSGMPKDRFSAEMPDATLATLKIQPSEPRDSAVYFCASGLGQGANEKLFFGSGTQLSVL.

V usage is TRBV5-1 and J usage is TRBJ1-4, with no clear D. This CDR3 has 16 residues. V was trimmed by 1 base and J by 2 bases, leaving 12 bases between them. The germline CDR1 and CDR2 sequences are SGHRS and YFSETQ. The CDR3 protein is CASSLRGVHTNEKLFF. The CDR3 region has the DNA TGCGCCAGCAGCTTGCGAGGTGTTCACACTAATGAAAAACTGTTTTTT.

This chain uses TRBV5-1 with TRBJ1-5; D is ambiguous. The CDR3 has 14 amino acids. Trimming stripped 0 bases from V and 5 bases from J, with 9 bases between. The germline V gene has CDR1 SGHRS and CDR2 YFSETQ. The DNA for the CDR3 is TGCGCCAGCAGCTTGGGGGCAGTCGATCAGCCCCAGCATTTT. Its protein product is CASSLGAVDQPQHF.

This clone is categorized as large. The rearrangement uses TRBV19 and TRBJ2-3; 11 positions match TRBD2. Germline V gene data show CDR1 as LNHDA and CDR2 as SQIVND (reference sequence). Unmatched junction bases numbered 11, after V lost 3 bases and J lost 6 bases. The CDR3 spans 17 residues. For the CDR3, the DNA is TGTGCCAGTAGTATTCGACTAGCGGGATATAGTCAGGATACGCAGTATTTT. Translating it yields CASSIRLAGYSQDTQYF.

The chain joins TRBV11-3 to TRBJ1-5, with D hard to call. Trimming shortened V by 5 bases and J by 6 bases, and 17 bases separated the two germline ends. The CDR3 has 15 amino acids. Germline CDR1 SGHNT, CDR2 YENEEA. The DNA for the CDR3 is TGTGCCAGCAGCCCGTCCCCCGTATCTCGTCAGCCCCAGCATTTT. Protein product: CASSPSPVSRQPQHF. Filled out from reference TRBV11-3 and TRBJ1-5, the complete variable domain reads EAGVVQSPRYKIIEKKQPVAFWCNPISGHNTLYWYLQNLGQGPELLIRYENEEAVDDSQLPKDRFSAERLKGVDSTLKIQPAELGDSAVYLCASSPSPVSRQPQHFGDGTRLSIL.

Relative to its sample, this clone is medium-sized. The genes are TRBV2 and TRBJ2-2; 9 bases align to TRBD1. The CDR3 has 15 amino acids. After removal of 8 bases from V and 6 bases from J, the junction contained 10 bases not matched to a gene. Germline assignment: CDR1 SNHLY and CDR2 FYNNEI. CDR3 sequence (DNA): TGTGCCAGCGGACGACAGGGGGGGCGCGCCGGGGAGCTGTTTTTT. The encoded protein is CASGRQGGRAGELFF.